Below are 29 T cell receptor beta chains sequenced from a single sample in a study of blood T cell repertoires in COVID-19. Libraries were prepared by immunoSEQ multiplex PCR; TCRdb keeps only in-frame clonotypes and omits some of them. The sample gives some 120,000 clones, around 88% of which show up once; 5% to 6% is in the top ten. The sample taken for sequencing was peripheral blood. These receptors were obtained from a human donor in a cohort sampled during active COVID-19.

The rearrangement links TRBV2 to TRBJ1-2; 7 nucleotides agree with TRBD1. V was clipped by 5 bases and J by 6 bases; unmatched bases: 9. The CDR3 consists of 14 residues. CDR1 and CDR2 (germline): SNHLY, FYNNEI. The CDR3 region has the DNA TGTGCCAGCAGTCAAACGACAGGGAATAATGGCTACACCTTC. This codes for CASSQTTGNNGYTF.

Only one count was recorded for this clone. The chain couples TRBV4-1 to TRBJ2-7, with 9 bases identical to TRBD2. The germline CDR1 and CDR2 sequences are MGHRA and YSYEKL. The junction had 10 bases not matched to a gene; V was cut back by 1 base and J by 6 bases. This CDR3 has 16 amino acids. The CDR3 sequence: CASSQGRGRATGEQYF. CDR3 sequence (DNA): TGCGCCAGCAGCCAAGGGCGCGGGAGGGCCACCGGCGAGCAGTACTTC.

This rearrangement joins TRBV30 to TRBJ1-5; D unclear. Trimming cost V 2 bases and J 7 bases, with 12 bases left between them. The germline V gene has CDR1 GTSNPN and CDR2 SVGIG (reference sequence). This CDR3 has 13 residues. The CDR3 loop is CAWSLGETQPQHF. In DNA, the CDR3 is TGTGCCTGGAGTCTCGGGGAAACGCAGCCCCAGCATTTT.

The genes are TRBV6-5 and TRBJ1-2, with a tentative D call TRBD1 (6 bases). The V and J ends lost 10 bases and 4 bases respectively, with 19 bases between them. There are 14 residues in the CDR3. In germline, CDR1 is MNHEY, CDR2 SVGAGI. CDR3 sequence: CATKTGRGTYGYTF. The CDR3, as DNA: TGTGCCACCAAGACAGGTCGGGGTACCTATGGCTACACCTTC.

This chain joins TRBV19 and TRBJ2-6, with 7 bases fitting TRBD2. V shed 3 bases, J shed 3 bases, and the junction held 5 bases outside the gene matches. The germline gives CDR1 LNHDA, CDR2 SQIVND (reference sequence). There are 16 residues in the CDR3. In DNA form, the CDR3 reads TGTGCCAGTAGTATGTGGGAGGGCCTTGGGGCCAACGTCCTGACTTTC. It specifies CASSMWEGLGANVLTF.

A single count supports this clone. J is TRBJ1-3 and V is TRBV11-2, with no clear D. The V and J ends lost 5 bases and 0 bases respectively, with 8 bases between them. This CDR3 contains 14 residues. Germline V lookup: CDR1 SGHAT, CDR2 FQNNGV. The CDR3 reads CASSPGSSGNTIYF. In DNA form, the CDR3 reads TGTGCCAGCAGCCCGGGGAGCTCTGGAAACACCATATATTTT. The full variable domain, in which reference TRBV11-2 and TRBJ1-3 provide the parts outside the CDR3, is EAGVAQSPRYKIIEKRQSVAFWCNPISGHATLYWYQQILGQGPKLLIQFQNNGVVDDSQLPKDRFSAERLKGVDSTLKIQPAKLEDSAVYLCASSPGSSGNTIYFGEGSWLTVV.

This chain joins TRBV6-5 and TRBJ2-7; the D gene is possibly TRBD1 (6 bases). V lost 2 bases, J lost 3 bases, and 17 bases lay in between. The CDR3 extends over 16 amino acids. The germline gives CDR1 MNHEY, CDR2 SVGAGI. The CDR3 loop reads CASSYTVRGPIYEQYF. The CDR3 region has the DNA TGTGCCAGCAGTTACACCGTCAGGGGCCCTATCTACGAGCAGTACTTC.

In this sample, this clone turned up once. V usage is TRBV12-3 or TRBV12-4 and J usage is TRBJ1-2; D call uncertain. V dropped 4 bases and J dropped 5 bases, with 8 bases sitting between them. The CDR3 loop spans 12 amino acids. The CDR3 DNA sequence: TGTGCCAGCAGTTCACCGGGGTATGGCTACACCTTC. It codes for CASSSPGYGYTF.

V gene TRBV5-4 combines with J gene TRBJ2-7, with TRBD2 matching 12 bases. This CDR3 region has 14 residues. With 5 bases clipped from V and 4 bases from J, the junction kept 4 bases outside the gene matches. The germline V gene encodes CDR1 SGHNT and CDR2 YYREEE (reference sequence). CDR3 region: CASRTSGRYYEQYF. DNA for the CDR3: TGTGCCAGCAGGACTAGCGGGAGATATTACGAGCAGTACTTC.

The V gene is TRBV10-3, the J gene TRBJ2-1, with 12 positions matching TRBD2. Germline V gene lookup returns CDR1 ENHRY and CDR2 SYGVKD. The CDR3 consists of 16 residues. J lost 8 bases, V lost 3 bases, and 8 bases had no gene match. The CDR3 is CAISDPGLAGSDEQFF. DNA of the CDR3: TGTGCCATCAGTGACCCCGGACTAGCGGGATCCGATGAGCAGTTCTTC.

V gene TRBV15 combines with J gene TRBJ2-7, with D perhaps TRBD1 (6 bases). There are 14 residues in the CDR3. Germline V CDR1 and CDR2: LNHNV, YYDKDF (reference sequence). The V gene lost 4 bases and the J gene lost 0 bases, with 10 bases spanning the gap. The DNA of the CDR3 is TGTGCCACCAGCATGGACAGTTCCTCCTACGAGCAGTACTTC. Its protein product is CATSMDSSSYEQYF.

This clone was detected only once. This CDR3 reads CASSLDQGSNGNSPLHF. DNA for the CDR3: TGTGCCAGCAGTTTAGATCAGGGGTCTAATGGGAATTCACCCCTCCACTTT. V usage is TRBV27 and J usage is TRBJ1-6, with D possibly matching TRBD1 (6 bases). Trimming cost V 2 bases and J 7 bases, with 18 bases left between them. The germline V gene has CDR1 MNHEY and CDR2 SMNVEV (reference sequence). The CDR3 sequence is 17 residues long.

The rearrangement links TRBV27 to TRBJ1-5; D unclear. The CDR3 is 16 amino acids. Germline V CDR1 and CDR2: MNHEY, SMNVEV (reference sequence). Trimming stripped 3 bases from V and 2 bases from J, with 14 bases between. The CDR3 nucleotides read TGTGCCAGCAGTTTTCCTGAGGGAAGAGGCAATCAGCCCCAGCATTTT. Its translation: CASSFPEGRGNQPQHF.

This clone was observed a handful of times. The gene calls are TRBV24-1 and TRBJ1-1, with a weak D call TRBD1 (5 bases). CDR1 is KGHDR, CDR2 SFDVKD, per germline. The CDR3 has 12 residues. Between the trimmed V and J ends, which lost 5 bases and 5 bases, there was a span of 8 bases. The CDR3 DNA is TGTGCCACCAGTGCGGGGGATACTGAAGCTTTCTTT. Translation gives CATSAGDTEAFF.

The gene calls are TRBV19 and TRBJ1-3, with 7 bases fitting TRBD1. V lost 1 base to trimming and J lost 2 bases; unmatched junction nucleotides: 2. Germline assignment: CDR1 LNHDA and CDR2 SQIVND (reference sequence). CDR3 length equals 15 residues. Written as DNA, the CDR3 is TGTGCCAGTAGTATAGGGGACAGTGCTGGAAACACCATATATTTT. Translation: CASSIGDSAGNTIYF. The variable domain in full, completed from reference TRBV19 and TRBJ1-3, reads DGGITQSPKYLFRKEGQNVTLSCEQNLNHDAMYWYRQDPGQGLRLIYYSQIVNDFQKGDIAEGYSVSREKKESFPLTVTSAQKNPTAFYLCASSIGDSAGNTIYFGEGSWLTVV.

This clone has just a few counts. The rearrangement joins TRBV6-5 to TRBJ1-1; D unresolved. V gave up 5 bases and J gave up 3 bases, with 7 bases separating them. The germline CDR1 and CDR2 sequences are MNHEY and SVGAGI. This CDR3 is 12 amino acids long. The CDR3 DNA reads TGTGCCAGCAGTACGCGGCACACTGAAGCTTTCTTT. Translated: CASSTRHTEAFF.

V is TRBV6-6 and J is TRBJ2-5, with 7 bases identical to TRBD2. The CDR3 runs to 15 residues. The V gene end was trimmed by 7 bases and the J gene end by 3 bases; junction bases not matched to a gene: 11. The germline V gene encodes CDR1 MNHNY and CDR2 SVGAGI (reference sequence). CDR3 protein: CASILSRELKETQYF. The CDR3 DNA follows: TGTGCCAGCATTCTGTCGCGGGAGTTGAAAGAGACCCAGTACTTC.

This clone was seen only a few times. V gene TRBV5-4 combines with J gene TRBJ1-2; TRBD1 matches at 9 bases. The CDR3 loop spans 16 amino acids. The germline V gene encodes CDR1 SGHNT and CDR2 YYREEE (reference sequence). J gave up 8 bases and V 6 bases, and 17 bases lay outside the gene matches. The CDR3 sequence is CASTLAWGTGNEGYTF. In DNA, the CDR3 is TGTGCCAGCACCCTAGCTTGGGGGACAGGGAACGAGGGCTACACCTTC. Variable domain in full (rest from reference TRBV5-4 and TRBJ1-2): ETGVTQSPTHLIKTRGQQVTLRCSSQSGHNTVSWYQQALGQGPQFIFQYYREEENGRGNFPPRFSGLQFPNYSSELNVNALELDDSALYLCASTLAWGTGNEGYTFGSGTRLTVV.

This clone has a single count. The J gene is TRBJ2-2, the V gene TRBV30, with TRBD1 as a possible D gene (7 bases). CDR1 and CDR2 (germline): GTSNPN, SVGIG (reference sequence). The CDR3 is 14 residues long. V lost 8 bases and J lost 3, with 16 bases in between. CDR3 nucleotide sequence: TGTGCCGGCCGCGGGACAGCGGACACCGGGGAGCTGTTTTTT. Protein product: CAGRGTADTGELFF.

This chain links TRBV27 with TRBJ2-7; maybe TRBD2 (6 bases). V was clipped by 11 bases and J by 1 base, with 18 bases between them. Germline CDR1 and CDR2: MNHEY and SMNVEV (reference sequence). The CDR3 has 14 amino acids. The CDR3 spells CAVQGPAGSYEQYF. In nucleotides, the CDR3 is TGTGCCGTTCAGGGACCCGCGGGATCCTACGAGCAGTACTTC.

The V gene is TRBV29-1, the J gene TRBJ2-3, with TRBD1 matching 12 bases. Germline-derived CDR1 and CDR2 are SQVTM and ANQGSEA. CDR3 length equals 13 residues. After removal of 6 bases from V and 6 bases from J, the junction contained 4 bases not matched to a gene. The CDR3 here is CSVPGQGADTQYF. The CDR3 DNA follows: TGCAGCGTGCCGGGACAGGGGGCTGATACGCAGTATTTT.

The chain recombines TRBV6-1 with TRBJ2-3, with a weak D call TRBD2 (5 bases). The germline CDR1 and CDR2 sequences are MNHNS and SASEGT. Trimming removed 2 bases at V and 5 bases at J, with 5 bases between. The CDR3 contains 12 residues. CDR3 sequence reads: CASSERGDTQYF. CDR3 bases: TGTGCCAGCAGTGAACGGGGAGATACGCAGTATTTT.

CDR3 loop: CASSYLGGKDGEQFF. DNA of the CDR3: TGTGCCAGCAGTTACCTAGGGGGTAAGGATGGTGAGCAGTTCTTC. V is TRBV6-2 or TRBV6-3 and J is TRBJ2-1, with D possibly matching TRBD1 (6 bases). The CDR3 covers 15 residues. Trimming left V 2 bases short and J 9 bases short, with 17 bases between. CDR1 MNHEY and CDR2 SVGEGT come from the germline V gene.

V is TRBV27 and J is TRBJ2-7; TRBD2 matches 14 bases. The junction had 6 bases not matched to a gene; V was cut back by 6 bases and J by 5 bases. CDR3 length: 15 amino acids. Germline CDR1 is MNHEY and CDR2 is SMNVEV (reference sequence). The chain's CDR3 is CASSTGTSGRNEQYF. The DNA for the CDR3 is TGTGCCAGCAGCACCGGGACTAGCGGGAGAAACGAGCAGTACTTC.

The V call is TRBV6-6, the J call TRBJ1-5; 7 positions agree with TRBD1. The CDR3 is 13 residues long. The V gene end was trimmed by 5 bases and the J gene end by 4 bases; junction bases not matched to a gene: 2. CDR1 is MNHNY and CDR2 is SVGAGI in the germline V gene (reference sequence). Here the CDR3 DNA reads TGTGCCAGCAGTACAGGGGTAAATCAGCCCCAGCATTTT. Its protein is CASSTGVNQPQHF.

The chain combines TRBV7-2 with TRBJ1-2; D gene ambiguous. Trimming stripped 1 base from V and 6 bases from J, with 18 bases between. This CDR3 spans 16 amino acids. CDR1 and CDR2 from the germline V gene are SGHTA and FQGNSA. CDR3 coding DNA: TGTGCCAGCAGCTTAGTTTCGGGGTCTGACGGTAATGGCTACACCTTC. Its translation: CASSLVSGSDGNGYTF.

CDR3 loop: CAWMWGRGSTEAFF. In DNA form, the CDR3 reads TGTGCCTGGATGTGGGGCAGGGGTAGTACTGAAGCTTTCTTT. The chain employs TRBV30 and TRBJ1-1; possibly TRBD1 for D (6 bases). The V end lost 4 bases, the J end lost 5 bases, and 17 bases lay between the germline ends. This CDR3 spans 14 amino acids. CDR1 is GTSNPN and CDR2 is SVGIG in the germline V gene (reference sequence).

The V call is TRBV7-9, the J call TRBJ2-5; the D gene is possibly TRBD2 (5 bases). CDR1 and CDR2 from the germline V gene are SEHNR and FQNEAQ (reference sequence). V lost 11 bases to trimming and J lost 3 bases, with 16 bases between them. The CDR3 is made up of 13 amino acids. The CDR3 DNA follows: TGTGCCCTCCCACGTACGGGGAAAGAGACCCAGTACTTC. It is translated as CALPRTGKETQYF.

The V and J genes are TRBV3-1 (or the pseudogene TRBV3-2) and TRBJ2-2, with 8 bases matching TRBD1. The CDR3 length is 14 residues. J gave up 7 bases and V 5 bases, and 6 bases lay outside the gene matches. Germline loops: CDR1 LGHDT, CDR2 YNNKEL (reference sequence). As DNA, the CDR3 is TGTGCCAGCAGCTTAGGACAGGGTATCGGGGAGCTGTTTTTT. Residues: CASSLGQGIGELFF.